Listed below are T cell receptor beta chains from one sample, sequenced in a study of early T cells in non-severe SARS-CoV-2 infection. Each CDR3 protein gets one entry after TCRdb re-called the 5' RACE reads with MiXCR. The table shows 80,000 to 95,000 distinct CDR3 sequences, with approximately 17% occurring only once. The specimen was whole blood, collected at baseline. Receptors originate from an adult who was a healthcare worker with PCR-confirmed SARS-CoV-2 infection or an uninfected control (not recorded which). Each CDR3 is given with its conserved first and last residue. Fields, in order: J gene, V gene, D gene, clone size, CDR3 protein, CDR3 DNA. A D gene is named only where the DNA matches it firmly. The size of a clone is reported for some rows only, either as once, few or many, or as a class for expanded clones.

J gene: TRBJ1-1; V gene: TRBV6-5; D gene: .; clone size: few; CDR3 protein: CASSYRQSNTEAFF; CDR3 DNA: TGTGCCAGCAGTTACAGACAGTCGAACACTGAAGCTTTCTTT
J gene: TRBJ2-5; V gene: TRBV10-3; D gene: .; clone size: few; CDR3 protein: CATGEETQYF; CDR3 DNA: TGTGCCACTGGGGAAGAGACCCAGTACTTC
J gene: TRBJ2-6; V gene: TRBV2; D gene: .; clone size: many; CDR3 protein: CASSVRRRRSGANVLTF; CDR3 DNA: TGTGCCAGCAGTGTTCGTCGACGCCGCTCTGGGGCCAACGTCCTGACTTTC
J gene: TRBJ2-1; V gene: TRBV5-1; D gene: TRBD2; clone size: .; CDR3 protein: CASSLFPLADNNEQFF; CDR3 DNA: TGCGCCAGCAGCTTGTTCCCCCTAGCGGACAACAATGAGCAGTTCTTC
J gene: TRBJ1-4; V gene: TRBV13; D gene: .; clone size: .; CDR3 protein: CASSTRVEEKLFF; CDR3 DNA: TGTGCCAGCAGCACAAGGGTGGAGGAAAAACTGTTTTTT
J gene: TRBJ1-1; V gene: TRBV2; D gene: .; clone size: few; CDR3 protein: CASTLIMNTEAFF; CDR3 DNA: TGTGCCAGCACTCTTATCATGAACACTGAAGCTTTCTTT
J gene: TRBJ2-1; V gene: TRBV10-3; D gene: .; clone size: .; CDR3 protein: CAISDGTPEQFF; CDR3 DNA: TGTGCCATCAGTGACGGGACCCCGGAGCAGTTCTTC
J gene: TRBJ2-5; V gene: TRBV5-1; D gene: TRBD2; clone size: .; CDR3 protein: CASSRVAGGETQYF; CDR3 DNA: TGCGCCAGCAGCCGAGTAGCGGGAGGAGAGACCCAGTACTTC
J gene: TRBJ2-1; V gene: TRBV5-1; D gene: TRBD1; clone size: .; CDR3 protein: CASSLGTGENEQFF; CDR3 DNA: TGCGCCAGCAGCTTGGGGACAGGGGAAAATGAGCAGTTCTTC
J gene: TRBJ2-7; V gene: TRBV4-1; D gene: .; clone size: many; CDR3 protein: CASSQPGAYEQYF; CDR3 DNA: TGCGCCAGCAGCCAGCCAGGGGCTTACGAGCAGTACTTC
J gene: TRBJ2-7; V gene: TRBV5-1; D gene: .; clone size: few; CDR3 protein: CASSLRLQPYEQYF; CDR3 DNA: TGCGCCAGCAGCTTGAGATTACAACCCTACGAGCAGTACTTC
J gene: TRBJ1-1; V gene: TRBV5-1; D gene: TRBD1; clone size: few; CDR3 protein: CASSRDRNRNTEAFF; CDR3 DNA: TGCGCCAGCAGTCGGGACAGAAATCGGAACACTGAAGCTTTCTTT
J gene: TRBJ2-3; V gene: TRBV28; D gene: .; clone size: .; CDR3 protein: CASRETTDTQYF; CDR3 DNA: TGTGCCAGCAGGGAGACCACAGATACGCAGTATTTT
J gene: TRBJ2-3; V gene: TRBV2; D gene: TRBD2; clone size: .; CDR3 protein: CAIQAGAQYF; CDR3 DNA: TGTGCCATACAAGCGGGAGCGCAGTATTTT
J gene: TRBJ2-7; V gene: TRBV2; D gene: .; clone size: .; CDR3 protein: CASKKSHEQYF; CDR3 DNA: TGTGCCAGCAAGAAGAGCCACGAGCAGTACTTC
J gene: TRBJ1-6; V gene: TRBV20-1; D gene: .; clone size: many; CDR3 protein: CSAGNWGGSPLHF; CDR3 DNA: TGCAGTGCTGGGAACTGGGGGGGATCACCCCTCCACTTT
J gene: TRBJ2-3; V gene: TRBV29-1; D gene: .; clone size: few; CDR3 protein: CSSLSPDTWVTQYF; CDR3 DNA: TGCAGTAGTCTAAGCCCTGATACATGGGTTACGCAGTATTTT
J gene: TRBJ2-6; V gene: TRBV29-1; D gene: TRBD1; clone size: many; CDR3 protein: CSVSDRDRATGANVLTF; CDR3 DNA: TGCAGCGTTTCCGACCGGGACAGGGCGACTGGGGCCAACGTCCTGACTTTC
J gene: TRBJ1-2; V gene: TRBV4-1; D gene: .; clone size: few; CDR3 protein: CASSQGRGVSSGYTF; CDR3 DNA: TGCGCCAGCAGCCAAGGACGAGGGGTGTCGTCGGGCTACACCTTC
J gene: TRBJ2-7; V gene: TRBV4-1; D gene: TRBD2; clone size: .; CDR3 protein: CASSQVWRERSSYEQYF; CDR3 DNA: TGCGCCAGCAGCCAAGTCTGGCGGGAGCGAAGCTCCTACGAGCAGTACTTC
J gene: TRBJ2-1; V gene: TRBV9; D gene: .; clone size: .; CDR3 protein: CASSVATTYNEQFF; CDR3 DNA: TGTGCCAGCAGCGTAGCAACCACCTACAATGAGCAGTTCTTC
J gene: TRBJ2-2; V gene: TRBV12-3/TRBV12-4; D gene: .; clone size: medium-sized; CDR3 protein: CASSLGGTGELFF; CDR3 DNA: TGTGCCAGCAGTTTAGGTGGCACCGGGGAGCTGTTTTTT
J gene: TRBJ1-5; V gene: TRBV2; D gene: .; clone size: few; CDR3 protein: CASSAMEGVQPQHF; CDR3 DNA: TGTGCCAGCAGTGCTATGGAGGGGGTACAGCCCCAGCATTTT
J gene: TRBJ2-5; V gene: TRBV7-7; D gene: .; clone size: few; CDR3 protein: CASSLVVLETQYF; CDR3 DNA: TGTGCCAGCAGCTTAGTTGTGCTGGAGACCCAGTACTTC
J gene: TRBJ2-2; V gene: TRBV7-6; D gene: .; clone size: .; CDR3 protein: CASSLQGRLGELFF; CDR3 DNA: TGTGCCAGCAGCCTCCAAGGACGGCTCGGGGAGCTGTTTTTT
J gene: TRBJ2-3; V gene: TRBV7-2; D gene: TRBD1; clone size: few; CDR3 protein: CASSTQGTDTQCF; CDR3 DNA: TGTGCCAGCAGCACACAGGGGACAGATACGCAGTGTTTT
J gene: TRBJ2-7; V gene: TRBV5-1; D gene: TRBD1; clone size: few; CDR3 protein: CASSLVRTGGDEQYF; CDR3 DNA: TGCGCCAGCAGCTTGGTTCGGACAGGGGGCGACGAGCAGTACTTC
J gene: TRBJ2-7; V gene: TRBV6-1; D gene: .; clone size: .; CDR3 protein: CASNSQVGHEQYF; CDR3 DNA: TGTGCCAGCAATAGCCAGGTCGGCCACGAGCAGTACTTC
J gene: TRBJ2-6; V gene: TRBV28; D gene: .; clone size: few; CDR3 protein: CASNPSGANVLTF; CDR3 DNA: TGTGCCAGCAACCCCTCTGGGGCCAACGTCCTGACTTTC